These 3 T cell receptor beta chains were all obtained from the same sample, sequenced in a study of OX40 agonist ivuxolimab in advanced cancers. This table comes from immunoSEQ multiplex PCR, and its TCRdb copy is limited to in-frame clones, with some not included. The data show approximately 44,000 clones, with approximately 80% seen just once and around 2.5% held by the top ten. The sequencing used CD4+ or CD8+ T cells sorted from blood, collected in a trial of the OX40 agonist ivuxolimab. These TCRs come from an adult with an advanced solid tumor such as melanoma, head and neck, liver or kidney cancer.

Details on this clone: The same CDR3 can be traced to other DNA sequences in this sample. The chain links TRBV4-2 to TRBJ2-3; 9 nucleotides line up with TRBD2. The CDR3 is 15 amino acids. Germline CDR1 reads LGHNA; CDR2 reads YNFKEQ. V dropped 3 bases and J dropped 15; count of bases not matched to a gene: 16. For the CDR3, the DNA is TGTGCCAGCAGCCAGGAAGCTAGCGGGGCCTTATCACCATATTTT. Protein sequence: CASSQEASGALSPYF.

This rearrangement joins TRBV5-1 to TRBJ1-2; D gene uncertain. Germline V CDR1 and CDR2: SGHRS, YFSETQ. Trimming pared 1 base from V and 4 bases from J, leaving 11 bases between. The CDR3 extends over 14 amino acids. The chain's CDR3 is CASSLSHTSYGYTF. CDR3 in DNA: TGCGCCAGCAGCTTGTCGCACACTAGCTATGGCTACACCTTC. Using reference TRBV5-1 and TRBJ1-2 for the parts outside the CDR3, the full variable domain is KAGVTQTPRYLIKTRGQQVTLSCSPISGHRSVSWYQQTPGQGLQFLFEYFSETQRNKGNFPGRFSGRQFSNSRSEMNVSTLELGDSALYLCASSLSHTSYGYTFGSGTRLTVV.

V gene TRBV6-9 combines with J gene TRBJ2-1, with D possibly TRBD2 on 5 matching bases. Per germline, CDR1 MNHGY and CDR2 SVAAGI. The ends were cut back, 2 bases at V and 0 bases at J, with 11 bases in the middle. The CDR3 contains 16 residues. In DNA, the CDR3 is TGTGCCAGCAGTTATAATAGCGCAAGCTCCTACAATGAGCAGTTCTTC. This codes for CASSYNSASSYNEQFF.